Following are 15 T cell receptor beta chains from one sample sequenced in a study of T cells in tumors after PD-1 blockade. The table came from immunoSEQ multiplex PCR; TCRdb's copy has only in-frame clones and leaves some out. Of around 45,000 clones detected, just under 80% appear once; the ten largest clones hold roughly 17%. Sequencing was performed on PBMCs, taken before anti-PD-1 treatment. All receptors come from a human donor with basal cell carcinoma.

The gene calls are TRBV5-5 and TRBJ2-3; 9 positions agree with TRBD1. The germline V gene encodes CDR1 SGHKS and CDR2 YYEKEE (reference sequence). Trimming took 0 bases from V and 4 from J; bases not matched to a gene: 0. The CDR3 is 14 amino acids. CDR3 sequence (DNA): TGTGCCAGCAGCTTGGGGACAGGGGCAGATACGCAGTATTTT. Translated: CASSLGTGADTQYF.

In DNA form, the CDR3 reads TGTGCCAGCAGCTTAGAAACGCCGGCTAATGGCTACACCTTC. It codes for CASSLETPANGYTF. The rearrangement links TRBV7-9 to TRBJ1-2; D not certain. Looked up from germline, CDR1 is SEHNR and CDR2 is FQNEAQ (reference sequence). The V and J ends lost 1 base and 6 bases respectively, with 12 bases between them. The CDR3 consists of 14 residues.

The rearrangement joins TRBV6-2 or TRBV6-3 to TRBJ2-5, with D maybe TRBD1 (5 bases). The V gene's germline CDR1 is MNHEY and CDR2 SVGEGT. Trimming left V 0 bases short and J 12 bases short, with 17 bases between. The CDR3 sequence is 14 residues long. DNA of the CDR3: TGTGCCAGCAGTTACTCTCGGCCGCACCCCAGGGAGTACTTC. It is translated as CASSYSRPHPREYF.

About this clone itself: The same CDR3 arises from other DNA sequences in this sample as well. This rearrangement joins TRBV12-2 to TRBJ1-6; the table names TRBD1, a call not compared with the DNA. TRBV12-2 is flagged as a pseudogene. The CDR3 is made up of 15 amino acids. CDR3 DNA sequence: TGTGCAAGTCGCTTAGGGCAGGTGCATAATTCACCCCTCCATTTT. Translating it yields CASRLGQVHNSPLHF.

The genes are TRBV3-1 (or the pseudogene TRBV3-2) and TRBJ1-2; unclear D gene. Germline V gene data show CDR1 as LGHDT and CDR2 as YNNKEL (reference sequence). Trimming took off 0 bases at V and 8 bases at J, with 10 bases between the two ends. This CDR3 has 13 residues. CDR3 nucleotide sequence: TGTGCCAGCAGCCAAGATTGGAACGGCGGCTACACCTTC. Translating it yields CASSQDWNGGYTF.

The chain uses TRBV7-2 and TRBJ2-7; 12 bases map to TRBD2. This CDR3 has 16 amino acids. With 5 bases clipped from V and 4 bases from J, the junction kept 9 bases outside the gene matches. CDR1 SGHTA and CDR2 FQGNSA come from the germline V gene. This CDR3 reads CASSLDRLAGVYEQYF. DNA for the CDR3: TGTGCCAGCAGCCTCGACCGACTAGCGGGAGTGTACGAGCAGTACTTC. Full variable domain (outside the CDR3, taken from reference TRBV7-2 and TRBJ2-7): GAGVSQSPSNKVTEKGKDVELRCDPISGHTALYWYRQSLGQGLEFLIYFQGNSAPDKSGLPSDRFSAERTGGSVSTLTIQRTQQEDSAVYLCASSLDRLAGVYEQYFGPGTRLTVT.

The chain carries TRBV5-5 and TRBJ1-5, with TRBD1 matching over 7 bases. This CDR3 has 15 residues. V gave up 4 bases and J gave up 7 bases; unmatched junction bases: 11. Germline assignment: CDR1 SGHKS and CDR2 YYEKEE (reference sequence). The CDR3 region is CASSPIQGRGQPQHF. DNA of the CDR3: TGTGCCAGCAGCCCCATACAGGGGAGGGGGCAGCCCCAGCATTTT.

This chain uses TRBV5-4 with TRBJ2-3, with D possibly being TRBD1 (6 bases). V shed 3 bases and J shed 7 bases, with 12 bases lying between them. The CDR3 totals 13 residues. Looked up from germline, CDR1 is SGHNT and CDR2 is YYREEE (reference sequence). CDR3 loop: CASSWTQGNTQYF. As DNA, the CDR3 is TGTGCCAGCAGCTGGACACAGGGCAATACGCAGTATTTT.

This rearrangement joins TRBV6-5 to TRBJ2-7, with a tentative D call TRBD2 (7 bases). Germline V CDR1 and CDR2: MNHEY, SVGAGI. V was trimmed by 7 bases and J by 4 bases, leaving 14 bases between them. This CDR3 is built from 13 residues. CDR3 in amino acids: CASTRGGTYEQYF. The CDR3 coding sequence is TGTGCCAGCACCAGGGGAGGGACGTACGAGCAGTACTTC.

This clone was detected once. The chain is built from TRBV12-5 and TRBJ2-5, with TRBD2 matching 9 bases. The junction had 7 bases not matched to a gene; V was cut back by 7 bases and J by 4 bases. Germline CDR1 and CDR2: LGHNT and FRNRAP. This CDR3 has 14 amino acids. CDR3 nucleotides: TGTGCTAGTGCCGTTAGCGGGAGTGGAGAGACCCAGTACTTC. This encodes CASAVSGSGETQYF.

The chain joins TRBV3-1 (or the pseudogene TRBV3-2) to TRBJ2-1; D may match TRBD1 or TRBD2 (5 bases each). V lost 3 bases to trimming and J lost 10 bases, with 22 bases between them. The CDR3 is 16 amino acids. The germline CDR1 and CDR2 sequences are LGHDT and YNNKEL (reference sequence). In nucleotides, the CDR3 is TGTGCCAGCAGCCATGGCATGAGGGGAGCCTCGGGGGAGCAGTTCTTC. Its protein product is CASSHGMRGASGEQFF.

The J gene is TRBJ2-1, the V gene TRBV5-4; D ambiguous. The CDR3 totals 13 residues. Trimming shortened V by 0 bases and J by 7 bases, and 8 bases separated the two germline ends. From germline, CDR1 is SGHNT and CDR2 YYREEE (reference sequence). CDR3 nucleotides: TGTGCCAGCAGCTTGGGGGCGTCGAATGAGCAGTTCTTC. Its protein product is CASSLGASNEQFF.

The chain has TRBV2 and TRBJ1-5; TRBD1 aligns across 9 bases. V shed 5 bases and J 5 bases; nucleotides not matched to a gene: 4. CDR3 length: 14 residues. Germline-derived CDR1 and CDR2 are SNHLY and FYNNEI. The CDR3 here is CASSLQGADQPQHF. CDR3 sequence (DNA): TGTGCCAGCAGTTTACAGGGGGCGGATCAGCCCCAGCATTTT.

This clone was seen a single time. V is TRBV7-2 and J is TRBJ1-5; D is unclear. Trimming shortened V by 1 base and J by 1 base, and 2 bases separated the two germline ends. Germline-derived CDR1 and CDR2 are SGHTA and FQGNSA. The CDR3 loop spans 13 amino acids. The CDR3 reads CASSLVSNQPQHF. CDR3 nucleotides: TGTGCCAGCAGCTTAGTGAGCAATCAGCCCCAGCATTTT. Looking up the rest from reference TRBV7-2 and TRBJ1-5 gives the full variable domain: GAGVSQSPSNKVTEKGKDVELRCDPISGHTALYWYRQSLGQGLEFLIYFQGNSAPDKSGLPSDRFSAERTGGSVSTLTIQRTQQEDSAVYLCASSLVSNQPQHFGDGTRLSIL.

The CDR3 is CATYPHGGLGQAFF. In DNA form, the CDR3 reads TGTGCCACCTACCCACACGGGGGGCTGGGACAAGCTTTCTTT. The rearrangement uses TRBV6-5 and TRBJ1-1; a possible D gene is TRBD1 (6 bases). Trimming took off 10 bases at V and 9 bases at J, with 24 bases between the two ends. The CDR3 sequence is 14 residues long. Germline V lookup: CDR1 MNHEY, CDR2 SVGAGI.